Below, one T cell receptor beta chain is given with its context. This sample was taken from a study of T cell clones after liver transplantation. Clones were sequenced by immunoSEQ multiplex PCR, and TCRdb holds only the in-frame ones, with some missing. The sample contains about 74,000 clones, 80% of which appear only once. With 8 bases removed from V and 1 base from J, the gap between germline ends came to 11 bases. This CDR3 has 13 residues. Germline CDR1 and CDR2: SGHAT and FQNNGV. The specimen was CD4+ T cells from blood, collected before liver transplant. This receptor was taken from a human donor who received a liver transplant. The J gene is TRBJ1-1, the V gene TRBV11-2; D gene ambiguous. CDR3: CASPPRRNTEAFF. The CDR3 DNA reads as TGTGCCAGCCCGCCCCGTAGGAACACTGAAGCTTTCTTT.